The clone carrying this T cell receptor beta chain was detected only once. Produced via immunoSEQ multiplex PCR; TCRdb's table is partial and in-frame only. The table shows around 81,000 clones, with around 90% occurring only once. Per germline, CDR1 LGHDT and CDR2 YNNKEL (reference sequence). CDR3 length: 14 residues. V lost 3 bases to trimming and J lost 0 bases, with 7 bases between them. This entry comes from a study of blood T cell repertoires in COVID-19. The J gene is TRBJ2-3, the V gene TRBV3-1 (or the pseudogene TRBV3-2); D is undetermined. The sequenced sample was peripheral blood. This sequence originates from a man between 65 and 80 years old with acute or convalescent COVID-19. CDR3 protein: CASSHLGSTDTQYF. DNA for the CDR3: TGTGCCAGCAGCCATTTGGGCAGCACAGATACGCAGTATTTT.